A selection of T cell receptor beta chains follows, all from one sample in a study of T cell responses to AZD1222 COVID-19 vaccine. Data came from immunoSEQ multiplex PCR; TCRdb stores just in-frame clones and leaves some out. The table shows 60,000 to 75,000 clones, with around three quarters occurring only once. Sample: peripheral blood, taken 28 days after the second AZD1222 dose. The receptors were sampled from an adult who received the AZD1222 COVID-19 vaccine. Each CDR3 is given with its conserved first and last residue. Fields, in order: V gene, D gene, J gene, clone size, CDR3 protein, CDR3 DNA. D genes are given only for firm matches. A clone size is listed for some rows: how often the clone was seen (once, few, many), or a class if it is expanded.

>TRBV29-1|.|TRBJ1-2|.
CSVGGITGLEGYTF
TGCAGCGTTGGAGGGATAACAGGGCTCGAGGGCTACACCTTC
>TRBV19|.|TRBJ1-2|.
CASTGVGGFHYGYTF
TGTGCCAGTACCGGGGTCGGGGGATTTCACTATGGCTACACCTTC
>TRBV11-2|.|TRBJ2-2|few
CASSFSTSNTGELFF
TGTGCCAGCAGCTTTTCCACTTCGAACACCGGGGAGCTGTTTTTT
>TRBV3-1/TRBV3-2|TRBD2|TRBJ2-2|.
CASSQESGANTGELFF
TGTGCCAGCAGCCAAGAGAGCGGGGCGAACACCGGGGAGCTGTTTTTT
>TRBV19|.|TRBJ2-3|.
CASSQDRTQYF
TGTGCCAGTAGTCAGGACAGAACGCAGTATTTT
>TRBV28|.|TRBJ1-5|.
CASSLSSGVYSNQPQHF
TGTGCCAGCAGTTTGAGCAGCGGGGTCTATAGCAATCAGCCCCAGCATTTT
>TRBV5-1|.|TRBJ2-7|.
CASSLVGAAWSEQYF
TGCGCCAGCAGCTTGGTGGGGGCGGCGTGGAGCGAGCAGTACTTC
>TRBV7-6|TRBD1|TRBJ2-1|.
CASSLGQGVFNEQFF
TGTGCCAGCAGCCTGGGACAGGGGGTATTTAATGAGCAGTTCTTC
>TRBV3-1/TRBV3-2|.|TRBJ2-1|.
CASSQESLVRGDEQFF
TGTGCCAGCAGCCAAGAATCCCTAGTGCGCGGGGATGAGCAGTTCTTC
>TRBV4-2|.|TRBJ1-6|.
CASSQDFVRGPPLHF
TGTGCCAGCAGCCAAGACTTCGTGCGGGGGCCACCCCTCCACTTT
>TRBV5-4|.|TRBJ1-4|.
CASSPSRAANEKLFF
TGTGCCAGCAGCCCCTCGAGGGCAGCTAATGAAAAACTGTTTTTT
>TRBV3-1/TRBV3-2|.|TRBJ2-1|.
CASSQAGTFGYEQFF
TGTGCCAGCAGCCAAGCAGGGACTTTCGGTTATGAGCAGTTCTTC
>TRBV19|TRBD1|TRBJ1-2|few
CASSGTGAFYGYTF
TGTGCCAGTAGCGGGACAGGGGCGTTTTATGGCTACACCTTC
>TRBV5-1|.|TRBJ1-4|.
CASRPSTLPNEKLFF
TGCGCCAGCAGGCCTTCGACCTTACCCAATGAAAAACTGTTTTTT
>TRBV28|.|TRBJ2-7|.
CASSFSGGVYEQYF
TGTGCCAGCAGTTTCAGTGGCGGCGTCTACGAGCAGTACTTC
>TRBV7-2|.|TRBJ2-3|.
CASSNLPSGTDTQYF
TGTGCCAGCAGCAACCTCCCCAGCGGCACAGATACGCAGTATTTT
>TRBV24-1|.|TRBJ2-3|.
CATSDPRTQVTDTQYF
TGTGCCACCAGTGATCCCAGGACACAGGTGACAGATACGCAGTATTTT
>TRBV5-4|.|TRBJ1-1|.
CASSLESRDSEAFF
TGTGCCAGCAGCTTGGAGAGCAGGGATAGTGAAGCTTTCTTT
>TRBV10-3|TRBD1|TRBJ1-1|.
CAISWDRGGTEAFF
TGTGCCATCAGCTGGGACAGGGGAGGGACTGAAGCTTTCTTT
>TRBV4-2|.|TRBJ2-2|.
CASSPRPTPNTGELFF
TGTGCCAGCAGCCCGCGACCAACGCCGAACACCGGGGAGCTGTTTTTT
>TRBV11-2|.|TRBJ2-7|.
CASSLGQGHYEQYF
TGTGCCAGCAGCTTAGGTCAGGGCCACTACGAGCAGTACTTC
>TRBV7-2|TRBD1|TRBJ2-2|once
CASSLAQGAGGELFF
TGTGCCAGCAGCTTAGCTCAGGGGGCGGGCGGGGAGCTGTTTTTT
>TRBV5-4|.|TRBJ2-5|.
CASSMTGPGETQYF
TGTGCCAGCAGCATGACCGGACCGGGAGAGACCCAGTACTTC
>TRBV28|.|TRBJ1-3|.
CASSLGTGNTIYF
TGTGCCAGCAGTTTGGGAACTGGAAACACCATATATTTT
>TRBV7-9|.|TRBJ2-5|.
CASSLARETQYF
TGTGCCAGCAGCTTAGCGCGGGAGACCCAGTACTTC
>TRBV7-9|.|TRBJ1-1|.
CASSRRLNTEAFF
TGTGCCAGCAGTAGACGGCTGAACACTGAAGCTTTCTTT
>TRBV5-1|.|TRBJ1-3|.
CASSQGTTGNTIYF
TGCGCCAGCAGCCAGGGTACGACTGGAAACACCATATATTTT
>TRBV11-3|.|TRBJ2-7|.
CASSLNPYEQYF
TGTGCCAGCAGCTTAAACCCCTACGAGCAGTACTTC
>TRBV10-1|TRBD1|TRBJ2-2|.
CASSPGTGFSGELFF
TGCGCCAGCAGCCCGGGGACAGGTTTCTCCGGGGAGCTGTTTTTT
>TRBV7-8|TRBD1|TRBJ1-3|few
CASSLEAGGRNTIYF
TGTGCCAGCAGCTTAGAGGCAGGGGGCAGAAACACCATATATTTT
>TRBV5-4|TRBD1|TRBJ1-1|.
CASSSTGGSENTEAFF
TGTGCCAGCAGCTCCACAGGGGGCAGTGAGAACACTGAAGCTTTCTTT